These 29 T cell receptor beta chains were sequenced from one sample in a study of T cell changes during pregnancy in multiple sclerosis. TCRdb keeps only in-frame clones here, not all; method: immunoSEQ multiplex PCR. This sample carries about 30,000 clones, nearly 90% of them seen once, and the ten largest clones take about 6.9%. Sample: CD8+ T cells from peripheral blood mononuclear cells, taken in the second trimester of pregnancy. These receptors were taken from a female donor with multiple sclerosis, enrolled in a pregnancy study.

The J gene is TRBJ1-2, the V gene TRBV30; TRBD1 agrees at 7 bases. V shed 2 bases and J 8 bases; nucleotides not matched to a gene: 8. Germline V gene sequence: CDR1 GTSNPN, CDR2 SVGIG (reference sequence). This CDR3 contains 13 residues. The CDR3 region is CAWSTSQGDGYTF. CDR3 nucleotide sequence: TGTGCCTGGAGTACATCCCAGGGGGACGGCTACACCTTC.

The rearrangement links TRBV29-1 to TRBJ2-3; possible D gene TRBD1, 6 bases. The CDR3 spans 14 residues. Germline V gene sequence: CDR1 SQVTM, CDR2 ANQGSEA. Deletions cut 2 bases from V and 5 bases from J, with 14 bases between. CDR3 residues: CSVEWDMKRDTQYF. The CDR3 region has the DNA TGCAGCGTTGAATGGGACATGAAGAGAGATACGCAGTATTTT.

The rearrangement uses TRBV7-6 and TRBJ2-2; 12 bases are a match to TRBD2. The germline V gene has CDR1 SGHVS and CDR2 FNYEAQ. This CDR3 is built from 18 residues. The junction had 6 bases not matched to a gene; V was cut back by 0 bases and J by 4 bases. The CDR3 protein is CASSLAGLAGGPTGELFF. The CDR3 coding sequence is TGTGCCAGCAGCTTAGCAGGGCTAGCGGGAGGGCCCACCGGGGAGCTGTTTTTT. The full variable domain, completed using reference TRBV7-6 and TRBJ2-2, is GAGVSQSPRYKVTKRGQDVALRCDPISGHVSLYWYRQALGQGPEFLTYFNYEAQQDKSGLPNDRFSAERPEGSISTLTIQRTEQRDSAMYRCASSLAGLAGGPTGELFFGEGSRLTVL.

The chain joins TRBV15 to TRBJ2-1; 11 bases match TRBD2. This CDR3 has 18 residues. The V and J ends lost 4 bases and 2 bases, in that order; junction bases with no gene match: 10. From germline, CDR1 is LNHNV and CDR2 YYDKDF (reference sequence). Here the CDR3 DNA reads TGTGCCACCAGCATAGGGACTAGCGGAAGAGGGGCCTACAATGAGCAGTTCTTC. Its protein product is CATSIGTSGRGAYNEQFF. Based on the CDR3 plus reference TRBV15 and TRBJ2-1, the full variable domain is DAMVIQNPRYQVTQFGKPVTLSCSQTLNHNVMYWYQQKSSQAPKLLFHYYDKDFNNEADTPDNFQSRRPNTSFCFLDIRSPGLGDTAMYLCATSIGTSGRGAYNEQFFGPGTRLTVL.

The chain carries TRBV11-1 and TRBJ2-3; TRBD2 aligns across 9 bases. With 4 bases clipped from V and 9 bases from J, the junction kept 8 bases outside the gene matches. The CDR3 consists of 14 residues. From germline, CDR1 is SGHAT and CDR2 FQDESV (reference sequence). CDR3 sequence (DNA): TGTGCCAGCAGCTCTAGCGGGGATCGTTCGACGCAGTATTTT. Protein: CASSSSGDRSTQYF.

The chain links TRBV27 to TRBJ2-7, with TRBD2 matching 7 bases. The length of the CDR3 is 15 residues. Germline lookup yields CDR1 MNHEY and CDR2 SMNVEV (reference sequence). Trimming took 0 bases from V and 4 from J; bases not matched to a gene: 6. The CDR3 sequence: CASSLSPGGDYEQYF. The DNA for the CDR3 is TGTGCCAGCAGTTTATCGCCGGGAGGAGATTACGAGCAGTACTTC.

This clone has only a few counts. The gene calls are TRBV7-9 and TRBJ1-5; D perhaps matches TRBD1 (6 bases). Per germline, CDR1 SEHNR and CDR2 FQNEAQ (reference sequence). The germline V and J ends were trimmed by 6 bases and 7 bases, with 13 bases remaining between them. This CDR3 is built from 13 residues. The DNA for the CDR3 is TGTGCCAGCAGTCTTAGGACAGACCAGCCCCAGCATTTT. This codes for CASSLRTDQPQHF. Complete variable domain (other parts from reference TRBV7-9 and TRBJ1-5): DTGVSQNPRHKITKRGQNVTFRCDPISEHNRLYWYRQTLGQGPEFLTYFQNEAQLEKSRLLSDRFSAERPKGSFSTLEIQRTEQGDSAMYLCASSLRTDQPQHFGDGTRLSIL.

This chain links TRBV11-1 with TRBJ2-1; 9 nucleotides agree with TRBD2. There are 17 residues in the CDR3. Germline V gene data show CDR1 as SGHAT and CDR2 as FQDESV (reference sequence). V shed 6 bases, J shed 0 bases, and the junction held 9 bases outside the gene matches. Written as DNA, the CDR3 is TGTGCCAGCAGAGGGCTAGCGGGGAGCAGCTCCTACAATGAGCAGTTCTTC. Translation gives CASRGLAGSSSYNEQFF. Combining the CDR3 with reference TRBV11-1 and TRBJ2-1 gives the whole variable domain EAEVAQSPRYKITEKSQAVAFWCDPISGHATLYWYRQILGQGPELLVQFQDESVVDDSQLPKDRFSAERLKGVDSTLKIQPAELGDSAMYLCASRGLAGSSSYNEQFFGPGTRLTVL.

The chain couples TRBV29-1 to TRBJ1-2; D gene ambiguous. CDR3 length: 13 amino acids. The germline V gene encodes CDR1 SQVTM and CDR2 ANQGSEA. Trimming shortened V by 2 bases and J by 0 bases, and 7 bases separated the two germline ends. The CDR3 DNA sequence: TGCAGCGTTGAAACGAGATCTAACTATGGCTACACCTTC. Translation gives CSVETRSNYGYTF.

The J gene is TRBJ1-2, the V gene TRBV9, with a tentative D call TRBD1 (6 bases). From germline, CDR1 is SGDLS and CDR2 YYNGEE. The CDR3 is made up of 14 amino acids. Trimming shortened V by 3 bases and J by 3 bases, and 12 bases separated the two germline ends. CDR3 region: CASSATGLHYGYTF. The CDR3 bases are TGTGCCAGCAGCGCGACAGGTTTGCACTATGGCTACACCTTC.

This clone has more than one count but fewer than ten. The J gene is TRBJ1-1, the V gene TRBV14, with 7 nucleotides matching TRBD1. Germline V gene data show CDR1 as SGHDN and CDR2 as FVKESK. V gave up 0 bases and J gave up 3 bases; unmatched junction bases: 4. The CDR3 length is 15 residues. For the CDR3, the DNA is TGTGCCAGCAGCCAAGAAGGGGGGACAGACACTGAAGCTTTCTTT. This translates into CASSQEGGTDTEAFF.

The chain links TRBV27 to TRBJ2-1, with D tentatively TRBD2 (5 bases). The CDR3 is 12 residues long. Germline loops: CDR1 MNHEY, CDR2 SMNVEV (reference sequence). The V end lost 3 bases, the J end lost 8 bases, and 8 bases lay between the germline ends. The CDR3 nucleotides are TGTGCCAGCAGTTTCGGGGATCATGAGCAGTTCTTC. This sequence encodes CASSFGDHEQFF.

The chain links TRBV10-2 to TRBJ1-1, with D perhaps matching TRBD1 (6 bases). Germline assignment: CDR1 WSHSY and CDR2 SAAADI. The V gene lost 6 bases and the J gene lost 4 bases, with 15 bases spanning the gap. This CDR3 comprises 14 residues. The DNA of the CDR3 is TGCGCCAGCAGCGTACAGGGAATCGGCACTGAAGCTTTCTTT. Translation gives CASSVQGIGTEAFF.

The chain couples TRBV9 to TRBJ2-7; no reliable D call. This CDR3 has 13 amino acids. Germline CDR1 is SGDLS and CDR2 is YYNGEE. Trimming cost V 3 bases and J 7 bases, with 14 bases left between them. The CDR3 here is CASSDETSLEQYF. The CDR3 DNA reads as TGTGCCAGCAGCGACGAGACATCTTTGGAGCAGTACTTC.

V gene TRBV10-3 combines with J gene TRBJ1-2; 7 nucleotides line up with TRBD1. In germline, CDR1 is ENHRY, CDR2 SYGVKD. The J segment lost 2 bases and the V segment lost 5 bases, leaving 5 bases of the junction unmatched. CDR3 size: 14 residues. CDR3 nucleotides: TGTGCCATCAGTCAAGGGGGCGCAAACTATGGCTACACCTTC. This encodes CAISQGGANYGYTF.

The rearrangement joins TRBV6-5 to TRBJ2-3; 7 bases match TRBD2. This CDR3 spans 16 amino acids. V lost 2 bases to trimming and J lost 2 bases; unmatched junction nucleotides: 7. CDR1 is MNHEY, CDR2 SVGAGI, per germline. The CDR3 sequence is CASSYMAGDSTDTQYF. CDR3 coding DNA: TGTGCCAGCAGTTACATGGCGGGGGATTCCACAGATACGCAGTATTTT.

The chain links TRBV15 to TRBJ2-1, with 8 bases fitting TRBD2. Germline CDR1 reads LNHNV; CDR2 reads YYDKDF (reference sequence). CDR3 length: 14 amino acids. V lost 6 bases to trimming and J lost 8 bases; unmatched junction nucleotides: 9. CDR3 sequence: CATSSSSGFDEQFF. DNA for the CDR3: TGTGCCACCAGTTCGTCTAGCGGGTTCGATGAGCAGTTCTTC.

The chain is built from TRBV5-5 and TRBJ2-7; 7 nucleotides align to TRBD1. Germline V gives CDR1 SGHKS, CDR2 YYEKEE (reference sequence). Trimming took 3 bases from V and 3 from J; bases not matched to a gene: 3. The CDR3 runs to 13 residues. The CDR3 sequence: CASSSRDSYEQYF. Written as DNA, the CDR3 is TGTGCCAGCAGCTCCCGGGACAGCTACGAGCAGTACTTC. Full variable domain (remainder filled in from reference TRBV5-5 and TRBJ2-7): DAGVTQSPTHLIKTRGQQVTLRCSPISGHKSVSWYQQVLGQGPQFIFQYYEKEERGRGNFPDRFSARQFPNYSSELNVNALLLGDSALYLCASSSRDSYEQYFGPGTRLTVT.

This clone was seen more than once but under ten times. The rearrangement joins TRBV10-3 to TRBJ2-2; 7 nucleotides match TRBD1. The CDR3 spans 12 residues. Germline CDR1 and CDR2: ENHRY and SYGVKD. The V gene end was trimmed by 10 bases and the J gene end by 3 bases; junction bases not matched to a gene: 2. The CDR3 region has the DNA TGTGCCAACCAGGGGGACACCGGGGAGCTGTTTTTT. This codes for CANQGDTGELFF.

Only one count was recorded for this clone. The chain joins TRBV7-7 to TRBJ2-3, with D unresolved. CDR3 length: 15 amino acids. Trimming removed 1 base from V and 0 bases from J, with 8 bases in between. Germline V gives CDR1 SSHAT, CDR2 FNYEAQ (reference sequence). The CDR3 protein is CASSLGHTSTDTQYF. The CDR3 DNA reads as TGTGCCAGCAGCTTAGGGCACACCAGCACAGATACGCAGTATTTT.

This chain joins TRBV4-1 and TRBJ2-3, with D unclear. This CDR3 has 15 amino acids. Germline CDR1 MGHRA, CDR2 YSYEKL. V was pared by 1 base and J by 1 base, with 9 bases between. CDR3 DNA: TGCGCCAGCAGCCAAGGGTCGGCGGGCACAGATACGCAGTATTTT. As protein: CASSQGSAGTDTQYF.

In DNA form, the CDR3 reads TGTGCCAGCAGTCTAGCCTCAGCCGGAACCTACGAGCAGTACTTC. Translated: CASSLASAGTYEQYF. The chain has TRBV27 and TRBJ2-7; TRBD2 might be the D (5 bases). The V gene lost 5 bases and the J gene lost 2 bases, with 16 bases spanning the gap. The germline V gene has CDR1 MNHEY and CDR2 SMNVEV (reference sequence). This CDR3 is 15 amino acids long.

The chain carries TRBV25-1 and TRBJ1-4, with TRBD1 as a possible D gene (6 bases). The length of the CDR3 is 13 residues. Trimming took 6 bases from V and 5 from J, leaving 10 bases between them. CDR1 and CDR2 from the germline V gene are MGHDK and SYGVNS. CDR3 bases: TGTGCCAGCAGGGACAGTCTAAATGAAAAACTGTTTTTT. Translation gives CASRDSLNEKLFF.

CDR3 in amino acids: CASKTGAGEAFF. As DNA, the CDR3 is TGTGCCAGTAAAACTGGGGCCGGTGAAGCTTTCTTT. The V call is TRBV6-5, the J call TRBJ1-1, with D possibly matching TRBD1 (5 bases). CDR3 length: 12 amino acids. The V end was cut by 9 bases, the J end by 7 bases, with 15 bases between. Germline V CDR1 and CDR2: MNHEY, SVGAGI.

CDR3 bases: TGTGCCATCAGTGAGGCCCGACAGGGGACCACCGGGGAGCTGTTTTTT. Translation gives CAISEARQGTTGELFF. V gene TRBV10-3 combines with J gene TRBJ2-2, with 8 bases that match TRBD1. Trimming took 2 bases from V and 4 from J; bases not matched to a gene: 6. The length of the CDR3 is 16 residues. Germline V gene lookup returns CDR1 ENHRY and CDR2 SYGVKD.

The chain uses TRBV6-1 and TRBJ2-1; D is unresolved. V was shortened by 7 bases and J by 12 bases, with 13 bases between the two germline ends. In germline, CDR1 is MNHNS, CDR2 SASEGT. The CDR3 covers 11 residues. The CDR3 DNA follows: TGTGCCAGCACTGAGGAGTTGGGGCAGTTCTTC. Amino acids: CASTEELGQFF.

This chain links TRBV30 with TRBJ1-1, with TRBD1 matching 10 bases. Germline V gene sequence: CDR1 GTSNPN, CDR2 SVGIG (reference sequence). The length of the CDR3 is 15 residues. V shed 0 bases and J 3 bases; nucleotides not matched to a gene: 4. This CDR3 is CAWSVKGQGYTEAFF. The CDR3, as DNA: TGTGCCTGGAGTGTAAAGGGACAGGGGTACACTGAAGCTTTCTTT.

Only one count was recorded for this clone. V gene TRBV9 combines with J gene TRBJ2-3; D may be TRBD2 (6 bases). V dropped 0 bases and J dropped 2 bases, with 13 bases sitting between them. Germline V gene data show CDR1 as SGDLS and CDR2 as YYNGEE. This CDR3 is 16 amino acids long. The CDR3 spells CASSVVSGTYTDTQYF. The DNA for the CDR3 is TGTGCCAGCAGCGTAGTTTCCGGGACTTACACAGATACGCAGTATTTT.

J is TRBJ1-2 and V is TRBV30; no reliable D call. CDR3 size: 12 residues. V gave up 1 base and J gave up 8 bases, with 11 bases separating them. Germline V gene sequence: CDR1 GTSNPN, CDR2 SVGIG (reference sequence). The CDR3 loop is CAWSGAGGGYTF. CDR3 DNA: TGTGCCTGGAGTGGGGCGGGCGGGGGCTACACCTTC.